The clone carrying this T cell receptor beta chain was picked up one time. Antigen: not known. Vbeta (60) and Jbeta (13) primers were used in the PCR. The protocol was immunoSEQ multiplex PCR, while the TCRdb copy is restricted to in-frame clones and leaves out a portion. The table includes fewer than 20,000 clones, roughly 80% detected once. This donor's CMV serostatus is unrecorded. The data originate from a study of cytomegalovirus exposure and HLA in healthy donors. Study-wide points: The study listed under 200 cytomegalovirus-associated TCR beta chains.

There are 13 residues in the CDR3. Germline CDR1 MNHEY, CDR2 SVGAGI. Trimming stripped 4 bases from V and 9 bases from J, with 10 bases between. The receptor's source is a human donor in good health. V and J are TRBV6-5 and TRBJ1-6; possibly TRBD1 for D (6 bases). The sample consisted of PBMCs. This CDR3 reads CASSFGTSSPLHF. The CDR3 nucleotides read TGTGCCAGCAGTTTCGGGACATCTTCACCCCTCCACTTT.